The next 5 T cell receptor beta chains were all read from a single sample in a study of T cells in localized non-small cell lung cancer. The repertoire was sequenced with immunoSEQ multiplex PCR; TCRdb's copy has only in-frame clones and lacks some. The sample gives 45,000 to 55,000 clones, 86% of which show up once; over 15% is in the top ten. Here the sequenced sample was peripheral blood, taken before any cancer treatment. These receptors were taken from a male donor older than 55 with stage III squamous cell lung carcinoma.

CDR3 sequence: CASSLKDLNTEAFF. In DNA, the CDR3 is TGTGCCAGCAGTCTCAAGGACCTGAACACTGAAGCTTTCTTT. The rearrangement links TRBV7-8 to TRBJ1-1, with D unresolved. The CDR3 consists of 14 residues. Looked up from germline, CDR1 is SGHVS and CDR2 is FQNEAQ. Between the trimmed V and J ends, which lost 6 bases and 0 bases, there was a span of 11 bases.

The chain joins TRBV7-2 to TRBJ2-5, with 8 bases lining up with TRBD2. This CDR3 has 16 residues. Unmatched junction bases numbered 8, after V lost 0 bases and J lost 5 bases. Germline CDR1 SGHTA, CDR2 FQGNSA. CDR3 coding DNA: TGTGCCAGCAGCTTAGCCCCTGTTAGCGGGGTTGAGACCCAGTACTTC. Translation: CASSLAPVSGVETQYF.

The genes are TRBV6-5 and TRBJ2-5; D unclear. This CDR3 contains 14 residues. Trimming took off 7 bases at V and 4 bases at J, with 16 bases between the two ends. CDR1 and CDR2 from the germline V gene are MNHEY and SVGAGI. The CDR3 reads CASKLTEARETQYF. The CDR3, as DNA: TGTGCCAGCAAACTAACAGAGGCCAGAGAGACCCAGTACTTC.

This clone rates as medium-sized. This CDR3 reads CASSLYGSGTGKTEAFF. CDR3 DNA: TGTGCCAGCAGCTTATATGGTAGTGGGACAGGGAAAACTGAAGCTTTCTTT. The V gene is TRBV7-9, the J gene TRBJ1-1; TRBD1 aligns across 9 bases. CDR1 is SEHNR and CDR2 is FQNEAQ in the germline V gene (reference sequence). This CDR3 is built from 17 residues. The V segment lost 2 bases and the J segment 5 bases; nucleotides outside the gene matches: 12.

This chain uses TRBV9 with TRBJ2-7; 11 positions agree with TRBD2. This CDR3 has 14 residues. The J segment lost 3 bases and the V segment lost 4 bases, leaving 3 bases of the junction unmatched. Germline assignment: CDR1 SGDLS and CDR2 YYNGEE. CDR3 sequence reads: CASSISGGGYEQYF. The CDR3 DNA follows: TGTGCCAGCAGCATTAGCGGGGGGGGCTACGAGCAGTACTTC.